This T cell receptor (beta chain) appears in the sequencing data of a study of blood T cell repertoires in COVID-19. About the study: Some COVID-19 samples were acute and others convalescent; all came from the United States, Italy and Spain.

Germline V gene data show CDR1 as MNHEY and CDR2 as SVGAGI. There are 13 residues in the CDR3. Trimming at V came to 6 bases and at J to 8 bases, leaving 5 bases not matched to a gene. In the original analysis: Using reference gene primer amplification, nucleated cell counts were estimated. TCRdb's copy holds only in-frame clones and misses some; the assay was immunoSEQ multiplex PCR. That table is the source of V, J and clone size, and D and trimming were worked out from the DNA. The profile shows some 170,000 clones, approximately 90% of them singletons. The receptor comes from an older woman who had recovered from COVID-19. This chain connects TRBV6-5 to TRBJ1-5, with 9 bases lining up with TRBD1. Sequencing was carried out using peripheral blood. This CDR3 reads CASRPTGGEPQHF. DNA of the CDR3: TGTGCCAGCAGGCCCACAGGGGGCGAGCCCCAGCATTTT.